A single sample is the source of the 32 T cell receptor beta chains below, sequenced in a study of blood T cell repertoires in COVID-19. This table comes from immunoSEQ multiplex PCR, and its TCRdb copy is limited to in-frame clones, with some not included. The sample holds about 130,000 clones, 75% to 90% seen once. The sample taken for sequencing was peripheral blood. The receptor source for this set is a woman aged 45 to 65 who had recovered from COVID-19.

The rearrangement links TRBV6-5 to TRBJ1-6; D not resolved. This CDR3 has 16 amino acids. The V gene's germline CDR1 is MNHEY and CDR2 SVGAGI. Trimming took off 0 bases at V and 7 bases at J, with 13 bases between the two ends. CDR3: CASSYSRRGWNSPLHF. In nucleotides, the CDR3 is TGTGCCAGCAGTTACTCGCGGAGAGGATGGAATTCACCCCTCCACTTT.

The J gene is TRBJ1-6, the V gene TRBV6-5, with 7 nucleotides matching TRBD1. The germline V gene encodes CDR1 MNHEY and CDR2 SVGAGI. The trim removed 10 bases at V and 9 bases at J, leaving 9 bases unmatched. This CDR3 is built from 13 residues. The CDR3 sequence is CATSTGLGSPLHF. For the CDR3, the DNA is TGTGCCACCTCGACAGGGCTTGGTTCACCCCTCCACTTT.

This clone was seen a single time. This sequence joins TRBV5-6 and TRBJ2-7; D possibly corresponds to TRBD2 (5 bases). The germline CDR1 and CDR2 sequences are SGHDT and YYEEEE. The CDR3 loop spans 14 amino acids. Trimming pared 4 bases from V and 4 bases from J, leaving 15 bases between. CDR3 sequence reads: CASSRGSGPYEQYF. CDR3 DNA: TGTGCCAGCAGCCGCGGGTCGGGTCCTTACGAGCAGTACTTC.

DNA for the CDR3: TGCGCCAGCAGCTTGGGACAGGGGGTCTACAATGAGCAGTTCTTC. Its translation: CASSLGQGVYNEQFF. V gene TRBV5-1 combines with J gene TRBJ2-1; 9 positions match TRBD1. The CDR3 contains 15 residues. Trimming at V came to 0 bases and at J to 3 bases, leaving 1 base not matched to a gene. The V gene's germline CDR1 is SGHRS and CDR2 YFSETQ.

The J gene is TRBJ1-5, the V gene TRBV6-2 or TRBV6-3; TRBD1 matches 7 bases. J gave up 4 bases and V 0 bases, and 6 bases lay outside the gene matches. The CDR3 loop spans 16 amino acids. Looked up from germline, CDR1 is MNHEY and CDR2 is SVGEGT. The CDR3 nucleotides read TGTGCCAGCAGTTACTCAGGACAGGTACTAAATCAGCCCCAGCATTTT. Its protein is CASSYSGQVLNQPQHF.

CDR3 sequence: CASSSGQRAYEQYF. In DNA, the CDR3 is TGTGCCAGTAGTTCGGGACAGAGAGCCTACGAGCAGTACTTC. This chain connects TRBV19 to TRBJ2-7, with 7 bases matching TRBD1. Trimming removed 5 bases from V and 2 bases from J; junction bases left unmatched: 6. CDR1 LNHDA and CDR2 SQIVND come from the germline V gene (reference sequence). This CDR3 comprises 14 residues.

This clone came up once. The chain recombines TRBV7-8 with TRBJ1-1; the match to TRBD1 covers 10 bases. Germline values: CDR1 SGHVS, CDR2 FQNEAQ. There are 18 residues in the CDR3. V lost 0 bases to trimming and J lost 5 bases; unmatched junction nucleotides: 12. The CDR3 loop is CASSLATTGGAVVTEAFF. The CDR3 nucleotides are TGTGCCAGCAGCTTAGCTACGACAGGGGGCGCCGTTGTAACTGAAGCTTTCTTT.

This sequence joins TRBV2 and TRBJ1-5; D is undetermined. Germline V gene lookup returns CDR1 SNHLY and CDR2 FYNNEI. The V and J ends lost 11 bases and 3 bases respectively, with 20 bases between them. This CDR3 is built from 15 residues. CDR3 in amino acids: CASSYSGIANQPQHF. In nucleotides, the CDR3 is TGTGCCTCGTCATACTCAGGAATCGCCAATCAGCCCCAGCATTTT.

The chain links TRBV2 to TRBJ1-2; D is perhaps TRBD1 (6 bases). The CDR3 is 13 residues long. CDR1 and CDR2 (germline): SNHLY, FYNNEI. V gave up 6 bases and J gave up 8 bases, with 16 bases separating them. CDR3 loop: CASRATGLSGYTF. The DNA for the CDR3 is TGTGCCAGCAGGGCCACAGGGTTAAGCGGCTACACCTTC.

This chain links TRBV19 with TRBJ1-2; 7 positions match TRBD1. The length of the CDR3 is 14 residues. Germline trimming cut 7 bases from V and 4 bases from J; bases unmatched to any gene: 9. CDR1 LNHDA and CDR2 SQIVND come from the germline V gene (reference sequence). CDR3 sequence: CASTSSHRGYGYTF. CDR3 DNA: TGTGCCAGTACCTCGTCCCACAGGGGCTATGGCTACACCTTC.

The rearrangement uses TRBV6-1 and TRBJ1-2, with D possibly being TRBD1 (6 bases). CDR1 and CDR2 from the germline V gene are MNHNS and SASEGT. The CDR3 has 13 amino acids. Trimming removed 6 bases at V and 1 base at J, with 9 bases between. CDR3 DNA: TGTGCCAGCAGCAGGGGCCTTAACTATGGCTACACCTTC. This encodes CASSRGLNYGYTF.

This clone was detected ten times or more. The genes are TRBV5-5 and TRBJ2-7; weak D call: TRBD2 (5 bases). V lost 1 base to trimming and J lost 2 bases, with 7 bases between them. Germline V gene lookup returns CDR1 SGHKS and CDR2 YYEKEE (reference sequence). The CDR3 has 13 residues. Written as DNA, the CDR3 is TGTGCCAGCAGCTTGATGGGAGCCTACGAGCAGTACTTC. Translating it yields CASSLMGAYEQYF.

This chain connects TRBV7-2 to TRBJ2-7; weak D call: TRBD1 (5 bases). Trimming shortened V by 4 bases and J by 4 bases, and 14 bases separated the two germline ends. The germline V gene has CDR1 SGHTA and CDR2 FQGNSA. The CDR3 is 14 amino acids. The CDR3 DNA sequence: TGTGCCAGCAGCTATAGGGGTCCCGCGTACGAGCAGTACTTC. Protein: CASSYRGPAYEQYF.

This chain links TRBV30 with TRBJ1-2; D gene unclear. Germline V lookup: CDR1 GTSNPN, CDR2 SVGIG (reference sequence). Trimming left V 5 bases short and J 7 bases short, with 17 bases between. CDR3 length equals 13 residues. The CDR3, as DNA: TGTGCCTGGTGCCCCGAACGAGTGCGTGGCTACACCTTC. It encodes CAWCPERVRGYTF.

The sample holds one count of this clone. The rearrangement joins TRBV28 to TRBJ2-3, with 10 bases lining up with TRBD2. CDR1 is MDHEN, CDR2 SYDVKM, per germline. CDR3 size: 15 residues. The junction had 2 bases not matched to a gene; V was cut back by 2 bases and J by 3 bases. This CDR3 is CASSLVAGGTDTQYF. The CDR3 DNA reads TGTGCCAGCAGTTTAGTAGCGGGAGGAACAGATACGCAGTATTTT.

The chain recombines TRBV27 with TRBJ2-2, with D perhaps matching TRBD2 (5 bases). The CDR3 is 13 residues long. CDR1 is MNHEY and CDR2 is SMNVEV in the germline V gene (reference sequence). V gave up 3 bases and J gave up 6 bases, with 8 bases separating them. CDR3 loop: CASSFFSAGELFF. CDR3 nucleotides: TGTGCCAGCAGTTTCTTTAGCGCCGGGGAGCTGTTTTTT.

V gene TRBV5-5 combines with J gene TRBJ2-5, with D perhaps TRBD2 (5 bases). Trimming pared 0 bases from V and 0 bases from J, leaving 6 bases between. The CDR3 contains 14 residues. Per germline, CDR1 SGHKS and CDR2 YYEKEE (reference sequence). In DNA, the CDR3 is TGTGCCAGCAGCTTGGGAGGGTACCAAGAGACCCAGTACTTC. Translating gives CASSLGGYQETQYF. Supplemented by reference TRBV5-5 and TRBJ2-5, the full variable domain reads DAGVTQSPTHLIKTRGQQVTLRCSPISGHKSVSWYQQVLGQGPQFIFQYYEKEERGRGNFPDRFSARQFPNYSSELNVNALLLGDSALYLCASSLGGYQETQYFGPGTRLLVL.

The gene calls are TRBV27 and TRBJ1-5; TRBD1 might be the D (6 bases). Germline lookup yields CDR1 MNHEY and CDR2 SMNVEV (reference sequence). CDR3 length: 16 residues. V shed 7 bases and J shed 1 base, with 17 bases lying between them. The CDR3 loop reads CASKQGGRLSNQPQHF. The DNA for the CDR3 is TGTGCCAGCAAACAGGGTGGCCGGTTGAGCAATCAGCCCCAGCATTTT.

CDR3 sequence reads: CASSLAPGQGFSYGYTF. The CDR3 bases are TGTGCCAGCAGCTTGGCGCCGGGACAAGGGTTTAGCTATGGCTACACCTTC. J is TRBJ1-2 and V is TRBV5-6; TRBD1 might be the D (6 bases). Trimming removed 0 bases from V and 4 bases from J, with 19 bases in between. This CDR3 region has 17 residues. Germline lookup yields CDR1 SGHDT and CDR2 YYEEEE.

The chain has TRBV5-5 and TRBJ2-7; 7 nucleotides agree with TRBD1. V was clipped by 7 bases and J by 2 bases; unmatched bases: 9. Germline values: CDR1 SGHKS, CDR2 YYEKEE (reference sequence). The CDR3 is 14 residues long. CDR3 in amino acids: CASFTRQGAYEQYF. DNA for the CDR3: TGTGCCAGCTTTACTCGGCAGGGGGCCTACGAGCAGTACTTC. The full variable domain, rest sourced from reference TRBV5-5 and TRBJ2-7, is DAGVTQSPTHLIKTRGQQVTLRCSPISGHKSVSWYQQVLGQGPQFIFQYYEKEERGRGNFPDRFSARQFPNYSSELNVNALLLGDSALYLCASFTRQGAYEQYFGPGTRLTVT.

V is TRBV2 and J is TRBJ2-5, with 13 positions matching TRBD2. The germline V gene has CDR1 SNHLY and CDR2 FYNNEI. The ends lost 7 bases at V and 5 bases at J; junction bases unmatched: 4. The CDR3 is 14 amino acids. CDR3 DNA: TGTGCCAGCAAAGGGACTAGCGGGACCGAGACCCAGTACTTC. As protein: CASKGTSGTETQYF. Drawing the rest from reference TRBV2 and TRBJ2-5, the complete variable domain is EPEVTQTPSHQVTQMGQEVILRCVPISNHLYFYWYRQILGQKVEFLVSFYNNEISEKSEIFDDQFSVERPDGSNFTLKIRSTKLEDSAMYFCASKGTSGTETQYFGPGTRLLVL.

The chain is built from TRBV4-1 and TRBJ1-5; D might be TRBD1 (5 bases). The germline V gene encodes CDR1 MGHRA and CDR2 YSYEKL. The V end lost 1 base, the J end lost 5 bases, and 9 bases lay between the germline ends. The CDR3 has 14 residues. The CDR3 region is CASSQGWGDQPQHF. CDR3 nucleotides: TGCGCCAGCAGCCAAGGATGGGGCGATCAGCCCCAGCATTTT.

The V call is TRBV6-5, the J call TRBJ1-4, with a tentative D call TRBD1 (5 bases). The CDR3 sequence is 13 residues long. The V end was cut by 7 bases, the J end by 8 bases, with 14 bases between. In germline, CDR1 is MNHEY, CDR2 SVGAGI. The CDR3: CASTGQPGEKLFF. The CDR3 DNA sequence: TGTGCCAGCACGGGTCAGCCAGGGGAAAAACTGTTTTTT.

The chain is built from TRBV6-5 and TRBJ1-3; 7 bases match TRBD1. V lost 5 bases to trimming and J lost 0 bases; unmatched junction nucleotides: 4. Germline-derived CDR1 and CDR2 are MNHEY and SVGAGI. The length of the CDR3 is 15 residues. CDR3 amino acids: CASSRTGLSGNTIYF. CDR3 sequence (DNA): TGTGCCAGCAGTCGGACAGGCCTCTCTGGAAACACCATATATTTT.

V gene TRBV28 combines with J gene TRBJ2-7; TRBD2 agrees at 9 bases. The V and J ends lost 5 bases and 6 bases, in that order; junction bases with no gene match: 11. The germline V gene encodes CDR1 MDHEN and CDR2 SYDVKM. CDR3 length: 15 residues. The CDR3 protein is CASSPIAGVFREQYF. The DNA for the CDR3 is TGTGCCAGCAGTCCAATAGCGGGAGTATTTCGCGAGCAGTACTTC.

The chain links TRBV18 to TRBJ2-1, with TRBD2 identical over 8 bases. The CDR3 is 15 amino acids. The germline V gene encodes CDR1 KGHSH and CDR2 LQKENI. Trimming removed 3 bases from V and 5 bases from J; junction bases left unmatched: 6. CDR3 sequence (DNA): TGTGCCAGCTCACCCGCGCGGGAGGAGAACAATGAGCAGTTCTTC. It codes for CASSPAREENNEQFF.

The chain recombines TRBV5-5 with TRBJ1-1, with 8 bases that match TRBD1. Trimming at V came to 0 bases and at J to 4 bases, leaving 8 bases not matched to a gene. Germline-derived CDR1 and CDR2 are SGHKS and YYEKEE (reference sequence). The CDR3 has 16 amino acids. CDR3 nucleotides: TGTGCCAGCAGCTTGGGACAGGGGAATTTGGGCACTGAAGCTTTCTTT. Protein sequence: CASSLGQGNLGTEAFF.

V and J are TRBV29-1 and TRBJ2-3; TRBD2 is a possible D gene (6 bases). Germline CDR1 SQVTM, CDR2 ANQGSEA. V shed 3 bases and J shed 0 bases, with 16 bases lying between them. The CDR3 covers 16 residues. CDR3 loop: CSVDVGSGPSTDTQYF. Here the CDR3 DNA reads TGCAGCGTTGATGTTGGCAGCGGGCCTAGCACAGATACGCAGTATTTT.

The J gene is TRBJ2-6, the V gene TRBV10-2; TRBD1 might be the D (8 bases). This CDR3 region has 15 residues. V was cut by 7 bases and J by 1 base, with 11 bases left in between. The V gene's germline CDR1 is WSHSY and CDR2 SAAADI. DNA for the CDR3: TGCGCCAGCAACAGGGGGGGTTCTGGGGCCAACGTCCTGACTTTC. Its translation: CASNRGGSGANVLTF.

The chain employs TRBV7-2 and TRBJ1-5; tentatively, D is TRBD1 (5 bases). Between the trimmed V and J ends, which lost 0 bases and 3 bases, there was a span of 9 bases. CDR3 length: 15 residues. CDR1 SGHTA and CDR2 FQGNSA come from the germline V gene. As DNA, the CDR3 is TGTGCCAGCAGCTTAGCCCGGGGACTCAATCAGCCCCAGCATTTT. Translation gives CASSLARGLNQPQHF.

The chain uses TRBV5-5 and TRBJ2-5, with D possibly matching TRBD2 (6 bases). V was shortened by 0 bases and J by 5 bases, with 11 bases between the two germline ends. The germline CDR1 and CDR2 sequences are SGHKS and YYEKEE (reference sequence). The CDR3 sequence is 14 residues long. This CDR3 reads CASSLVLATETQYF. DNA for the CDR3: TGTGCCAGCAGCTTGGTACTAGCCACGGAGACCCAGTACTTC.

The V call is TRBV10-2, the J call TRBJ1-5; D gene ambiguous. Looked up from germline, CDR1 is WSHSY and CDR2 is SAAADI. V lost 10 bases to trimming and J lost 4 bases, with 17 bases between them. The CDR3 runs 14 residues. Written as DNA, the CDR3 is TGCGCCACCAACCGGACTCCAAGTAATCAGCCCCAGCATTTT. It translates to CATNRTPSNQPQHF.